The T cell receptor (beta chain) under discussion was sequenced for a study of PD-L1 blockade in urothelial cancer. Background on the study: At 3 weeks after treatment start (second dose) and again at 6 weeks, blood was analyzed. Whole-study findings and limits: Durable-benefit cases showed more tumor-associated blood clone expansion at 3 weeks.

The germline gives CDR1 LNHDA, CDR2 SQIVND (reference sequence). The trim removed 6 bases at V and 2 bases at J, leaving 7 bases unmatched. The CDR3 has 14 residues. In regard to this clone: What it binds is unknown.

Measured with immunoSEQ multiplex PCR; TCRdb has only the in-frame clones, and not every one. Of about 80,000 clones in the sample, about nine tenths were seen once. Urothelial carcinoma, locally advanced or metastatic, affected the patients. Per-patient samples, pretreatment and on-treatment, numbered 1 to 8. This material consisted of PBMCs, taken around atezolizumab (anti-PD-L1) treatment. The sequence was obtained from an older woman with urothelial cancer. The chain has TRBV19 and TRBJ2-7; TRBD1 matches 7 bases. The CDR3 coding sequence is TGTGCCAGTAGGCCCCGGGACAGAGCCTACGAGCAGTACTTC. Protein product: CASRPRDRAYEQYF.